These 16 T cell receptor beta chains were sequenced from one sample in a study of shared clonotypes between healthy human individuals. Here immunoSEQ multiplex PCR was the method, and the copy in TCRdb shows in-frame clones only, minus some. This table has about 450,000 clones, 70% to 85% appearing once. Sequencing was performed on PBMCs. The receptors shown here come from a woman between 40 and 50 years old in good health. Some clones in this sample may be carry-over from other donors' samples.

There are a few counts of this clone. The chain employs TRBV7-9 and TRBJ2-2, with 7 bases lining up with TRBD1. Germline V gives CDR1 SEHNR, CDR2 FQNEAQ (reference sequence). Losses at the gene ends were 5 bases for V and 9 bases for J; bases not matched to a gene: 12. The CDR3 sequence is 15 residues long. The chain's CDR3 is CASSRSGTDNRELFF. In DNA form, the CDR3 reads TGTGCCAGCAGCCGGAGTGGGACAGACAACAGGGAGCTGTTTTTT.

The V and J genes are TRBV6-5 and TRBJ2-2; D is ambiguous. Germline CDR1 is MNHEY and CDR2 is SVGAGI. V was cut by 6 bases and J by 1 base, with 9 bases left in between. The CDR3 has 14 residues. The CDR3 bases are TGTGCCAGCAGCCTTGCTCGGAACACCGGGGAGCTGTTTTTT. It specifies CASSLARNTGELFF.

Written as DNA, the CDR3 is TGTGCCAGCAGCCTAGGGGTCGGGGAGCTGTTTTTT. It yields the protein CASSLGVGELFF. The chain carries TRBV28 and TRBJ2-2; D is perhaps TRBD1 (5 bases). The ends were cut back, 6 bases at V and 7 bases at J, with 9 bases in the middle. The CDR3 is made up of 12 amino acids. CDR1 is MDHEN, CDR2 SYDVKM, per germline.

This CDR3 reads CASSYYAPSLGTYEQYF. The CDR3 bases are TGTGCCAGCAGTTACTACGCCCCGTCGCTAGGCACCTACGAGCAGTACTTC. J is TRBJ2-7 and V is TRBV27; D is ambiguous. This CDR3 region has 17 residues. The germline V and J ends were trimmed by 4 bases and 2 bases, with 21 bases remaining between them. Germline CDR1 MNHEY, CDR2 SMNVEV (reference sequence).

The CDR3 reads CSVDTGAPEAFF. The CDR3 bases are TGCAGCGTTGATACAGGGGCCCCTGAAGCTTTCTTT. The chain carries TRBV29-1 and TRBJ1-1, with 7 bases that match TRBD1. Germline values: CDR1 SQVTM, CDR2 ANQGSEA. The CDR3 covers 12 residues. V was clipped by 3 bases and J by 6 bases; unmatched bases: 4.

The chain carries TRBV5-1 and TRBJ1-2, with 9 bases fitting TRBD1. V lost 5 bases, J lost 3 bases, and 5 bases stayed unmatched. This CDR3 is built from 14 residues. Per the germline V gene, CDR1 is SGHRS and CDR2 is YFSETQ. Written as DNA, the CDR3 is TGCGCCAGCAGACAAGACAGGGGGTACTATGGCTACACCTTC. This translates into CASRQDRGYYGYTF.

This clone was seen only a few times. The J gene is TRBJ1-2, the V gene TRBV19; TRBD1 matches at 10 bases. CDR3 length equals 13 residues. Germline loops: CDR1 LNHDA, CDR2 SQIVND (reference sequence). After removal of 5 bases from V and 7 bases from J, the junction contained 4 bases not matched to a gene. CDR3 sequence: CASSARDRGGYTF. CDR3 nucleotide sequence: TGTGCCAGTAGTGCCCGGGACAGGGGTGGCTACACCTTC. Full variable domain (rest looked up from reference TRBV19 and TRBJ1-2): DGGITQSPKYLFRKEGQNVTLSCEQNLNHDAMYWYRQDPGQGLRLIYYSQIVNDFQKGDIAEGYSVSREKKESFPLTVTSAQKNPTAFYLCASSARDRGGYTFGSGTRLTVV.

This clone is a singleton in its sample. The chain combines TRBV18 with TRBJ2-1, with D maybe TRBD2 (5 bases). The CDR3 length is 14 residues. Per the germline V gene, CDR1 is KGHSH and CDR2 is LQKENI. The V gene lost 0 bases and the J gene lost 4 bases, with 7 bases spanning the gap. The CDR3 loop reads CASSPPEGYNEQFF. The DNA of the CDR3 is TGTGCCAGCTCACCACCTGAGGGTTACAATGAGCAGTTCTTC.

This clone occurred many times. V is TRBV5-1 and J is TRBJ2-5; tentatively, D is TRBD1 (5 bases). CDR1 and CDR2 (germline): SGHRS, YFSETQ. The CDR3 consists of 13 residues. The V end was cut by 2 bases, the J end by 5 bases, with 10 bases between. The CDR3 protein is CASSFGGAETQYF. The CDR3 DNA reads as TGCGCCAGCAGCTTCGGTGGGGCGGAGACCCAGTACTTC.

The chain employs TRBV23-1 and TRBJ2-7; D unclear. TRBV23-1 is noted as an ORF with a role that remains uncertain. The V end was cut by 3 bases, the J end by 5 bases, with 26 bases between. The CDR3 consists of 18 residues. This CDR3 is CASSQVPRIAPLTDEQYF. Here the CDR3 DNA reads TGCGCCAGCAGTCAGGTCCCGCGAATTGCTCCCCTTACGGACGAGCAGTACTTC.

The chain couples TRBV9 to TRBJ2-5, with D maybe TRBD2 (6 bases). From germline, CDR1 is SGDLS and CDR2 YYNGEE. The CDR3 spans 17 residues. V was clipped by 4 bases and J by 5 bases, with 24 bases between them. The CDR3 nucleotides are TGTGCCAGCAGCCCCTCCCGAGGGGCGGAGGGGCGGGAGACCCAGTACTTC. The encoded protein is CASSPSRGAEGRETQYF.

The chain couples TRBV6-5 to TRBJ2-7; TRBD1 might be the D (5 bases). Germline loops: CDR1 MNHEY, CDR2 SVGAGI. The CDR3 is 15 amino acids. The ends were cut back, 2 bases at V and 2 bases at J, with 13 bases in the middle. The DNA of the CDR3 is TGTGCCAGCAGTTACAGCCCCGCAGGGACCTACGAGCAGTACTTC. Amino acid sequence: CASSYSPAGTYEQYF.

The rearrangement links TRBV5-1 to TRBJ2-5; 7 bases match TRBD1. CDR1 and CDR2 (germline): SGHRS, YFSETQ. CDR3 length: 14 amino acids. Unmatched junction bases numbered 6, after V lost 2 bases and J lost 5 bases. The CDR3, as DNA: TGCGCCAGCAGCTTACAAGGGGGCAGTGAGACCCAGTACTTC. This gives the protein CASSLQGGSETQYF.

The CDR3 region has the DNA TGTGCCAGCTACCGGGGGGGACGGGGCACTGAAGCTTTCTTT. This gives the protein CASYRGGRGTEAFF. J is TRBJ1-1 and V is TRBV28; possible D gene TRBD1, 5 bases. The V end lost 8 bases, the J end lost 4 bases, and 17 bases lay between the germline ends. The germline V gene encodes CDR1 MDHEN and CDR2 SYDVKM. The CDR3 is 14 residues long.

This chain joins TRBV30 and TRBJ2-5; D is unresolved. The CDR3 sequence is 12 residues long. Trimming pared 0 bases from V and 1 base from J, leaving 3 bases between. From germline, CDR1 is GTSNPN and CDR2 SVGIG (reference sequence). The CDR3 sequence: CAWSVFQETQYF. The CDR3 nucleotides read TGTGCCTGGAGTGTATTCCAAGAGACCCAGTACTTC.

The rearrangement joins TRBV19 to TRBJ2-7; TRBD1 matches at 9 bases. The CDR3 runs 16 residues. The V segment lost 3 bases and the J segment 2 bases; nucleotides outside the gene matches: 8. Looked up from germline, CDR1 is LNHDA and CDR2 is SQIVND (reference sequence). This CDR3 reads CASSIRDRASPYEQYF. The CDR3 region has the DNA TGTGCCAGTAGTATTAGGGACAGGGCGAGTCCCTACGAGCAGTACTTC.